This is a list of T cell receptor beta chains from one sample in a study of T cell changes during pregnancy in multiple sclerosis. Sequencing was performed with immunoSEQ multiplex PCR; in TCRdb, only in-frame clones are kept and a portion is missing. The sample gives fewer than 65,000 clones, approximately 90% of which show up once; 0.39% is in the top ten. The sample in question was CD4+ T cells from peripheral blood mononuclear cells, obtained after pregnancy. These TCRs come from a female donor with multiple sclerosis, enrolled in a pregnancy study. CDR3s include the opening cysteine and the closing phenylalanine or tryptophan. The D gene is left open where the match is weak. Where a row states a size, it is once, few, many or the class of an expanded clone; other rows omit it.

CDR3nt	CDR3aa	abundance	d_gene	v_gene	j_gene
TGTGCCAGCAGTGGCTTAGGGACAGACCACAATGAGCAGTTCTTC	CASSGLGTDHNEQFF	-	TRBD1	TRBV6-4	TRBJ2-1
TGCGCCAGCAGCCCAAGACAGGGGTACGAGCAGTACTTC	CASSPRQGYEQYF	-	TRBD1	TRBV4-3	TRBJ2-7
TGTGCCAGCAGCTTATACGGGTCCTACGAGCAGTACTTC	CASSLYGSYEQYF	-	-	TRBV11-1	TRBJ2-7
TGTGCCAGCAGCTTAGGGGGCCGGGAGACCCAGTACTTC	CASSLGGRETQYF	-	-	TRBV7-2	TRBJ2-5
TGTGCCAGCTCACCATACTCGACAGATACGCAGTATTTT	CASSPYSTDTQYF	-	-	TRBV18	TRBJ2-3
TGTGCCAGCAGCTTCAGGGGAAAGGGCTCCTACGAGCAGTACTTC	CASSFRGKGSYEQYF	-	-	TRBV13	TRBJ2-7
TGTGCCAGCAGCTTCTTGATAGCGAACACTGAAGCTTTCTTT	CASSFLIANTEAFF	-	-	TRBV6-1	TRBJ1-1
TGTGCCAGCAGTGAGGGGCGGGGGCGGCAAGAGACCCAGTACTTC	CASSEGRGRQETQYF	-	-	TRBV25-1	TRBJ2-5
TGTGCCAGCAGCCAGGGACTTAGCACAGATACGCAGTATTTT	CASSQGLSTDTQYF	-	-	TRBV11-2	TRBJ2-3
TGTGCCAGCAGCCACAGGGTCGCGTACCAAGAGACCCAGTACTTC	CASSHRVAYQETQYF	-	-	TRBV7-9	TRBJ2-5
TGTGCCTGGAGTCCACAGGGGTTTGAGCAGTACTTC	CAWSPQGFEQYF	-	TRBD1	TRBV30	TRBJ2-7
TGTGCCAGCAGCTTAGGGACTAGCATTTCGTACGAGCAGTACTTC	CASSLGTSISYEQYF	-	TRBD2	TRBV7-2	TRBJ2-7
TGTGCCAGCAGCGTATTTCCTAGTTACGAGCAGTACTTC	CASSVFPSYEQYF	-	-	TRBV9	TRBJ2-7
TGCGCCAGCAGCTTGACTAGCGGGAGGGCTGGAGAGCAGTACTTC	CASSLTSGRAGEQYF	once	TRBD2	TRBV5-1	TRBJ2-7
TGTGCCAGCAGCTTAGTTCGAGGAAAACTGTTTTTT	CASSLVRGKLFF	-	-	TRBV7-2	TRBJ1-4
TGTGCCAGCAGTTACAGGGGGCGCGGGGTTGAAGCTTTCTTT	CASSYRGRGVEAFF	-	TRBD1	TRBV6-5	TRBJ1-1
TGTGCCAGCAGCTTAGCCCGACAGGGGTTGAGTGGCTACACCTTC	CASSLARQGLSGYTF	-	TRBD1	TRBV7-9	TRBJ1-2
TGCGCCAGCAGCCAAGGGTTGAGCAATGAGCAGTTCTTC	CASSQGLSNEQFF	-	-	TRBV4-3	TRBJ2-1
TGTGCCAGCAGTTACTCTAGCGCTAGTACAGATACGCAGTATTTT	CASSYSSASTDTQYF	-	-	TRBV6-5	TRBJ2-3
TGTGCCAGCTCCCGACAGGGAACCGGCTACACCTTC	CASSRQGTGYTF	-	TRBD1	TRBV18	TRBJ1-2
TGTGCCAGCAGCACCCGGGACTACCGCACAGATACGCAGTATTTT	CASSTRDYRTDTQYF	-	TRBD2	TRBV7-2	TRBJ2-3
TGTGCCAGCAGCCCTCTAGCGGGAGTAGGCAATGAGCAGTTCTTC	CASSPLAGVGNEQFF	-	TRBD2	TRBV7-7	TRBJ2-1
TGTGCCAGCAGCTCAACGAGAGGGGCCAACGTCCTGACTTTC	CASSSTRGANVLTF	-	-	TRBV7-9	TRBJ2-6
TGCGCCAGCAGCTTGGGAAGCGGGAGCACAGATACGCAGTATTTT	CASSLGSGSTDTQYF	-	-	TRBV5-1	TRBJ2-3
TGTACCAGCAGCTTACAGGGGGCGGGGGAAAAACTGTTTTTT	CTSSLQGAGEKLFF	-	TRBD1	TRBV5-5	TRBJ1-4
TGTGCCAGCAGCAGCCCGACAGGGGAGGACACTGAAGCTTTCTTT	CASSSPTGEDTEAFF	-	-	TRBV21-1	TRBJ1-1
TGTGCCAGCCAAGAGGCGACGGAGGCTTTCTTT	CASQEATEAFF	few	-	TRBV28	TRBJ1-1
TGTGCCAGCAGTGGGGAGGGGGATCAGCCCCAGCATTTT	CASSGEGDQPQHF	-	-	TRBV2	TRBJ1-5
TGTGCCAGCGCCTTTCCACCTCGGGGAGGAAAACTGTTTTTT	CASAFPPRGGKLFF	-	-	TRBV28	TRBJ1-4
TGTGCCAGCAGTTCACAAAGGGGCCCCTCTGGAAACACCATATATTTT	CASSSQRGPSGNTIYF	few	-	TRBV27	TRBJ1-3
TGTGCCACCAGCAGAACCCGAAGGGATCCCGGGACAGGCCACGAGCAGTACTTC	CATSRTRRDPGTGHEQYF	-	TRBD1	TRBV15	TRBJ2-7
TGCGCCAGCAATCGGGGGACCAGTCAAGAAAAACTGTTTTTT	CASNRGTSQEKLFF	-	-	TRBV5-1	TRBJ1-4
TGTGCCAGCAGTCCCCCGGGAGCACCCTACGAGCAGTACTTC	CASSPPGAPYEQYF	few	-	TRBV6-6	TRBJ2-7
TGTGCCAGCAGAGGGACAGGGCTCGATGGCTACACCTTC	CASRGTGLDGYTF	-	TRBD1	TRBV6-1	TRBJ1-2
TGTGCCAGTAGTCTCCTCGGGGTGACTAGCGGGAGGGGACACGAGCAGTACTTC	CASSLLGVTSGRGHEQYF	-	TRBD2	TRBV19	TRBJ2-7
TGTGCCAGCAGCTACAGGGGGACAAGTACTCTCGATGAAGCTTTCTTT	CASSYRGTSTLDEAFF	-	TRBD1	TRBV5-6	TRBJ1-1
TGCGCCAGCAGCTTGAACAGGGGCTCTGGAAACACCATATATTTT	CASSLNRGSGNTIYF	-	TRBD1	TRBV5-1	TRBJ1-3